This T cell receptor beta chain appears in the sequencing data of a study of blood T cell repertoires in COVID-19. Overall study: Donors of Cohort 3 who recovered were those that had two negative PCRs, clearance, or symptom resolution. PBMCs, B-cell-depleted T cells, or T cells provided the cDNA or gDNA that made up the material.

This clone was seen once. The germline CDR1 and CDR2 sequences are SGHNT and YYREEE (reference sequence). V gave up 4 bases and J gave up 4 bases, with 14 bases separating them. The CDR3 spans 14 residues. Here immunoSEQ multiplex PCR was the method, and the copy in TCRdb shows in-frame clones only, minus some. The sample holds 330,000 or so clones, around 87% seen once. This rearrangement joins TRBV5-4 to TRBJ1-2; tentative D call: TRBD1 (5 bases). Sequencing was carried out using PBMCs or T cells enriched from blood (not recorded which). The receptor was isolated from a man in his forties in a cohort exposed to, infected with or recovered from COVID-19 (not recorded which). The CDR3 protein is CASSNPGLPYGYTF. CDR3 bases: TGTGCCAGCAGCAATCCGGGACTCCCCTATGGCTACACCTTC. Full variable domain (missing parts from reference TRBV5-4 and TRBJ1-2): ETGVTQSPTHLIKTRGQQVTLRCSSQSGHNTVSWYQQALGQGPQFIFQYYREEENGRGNFPPRFSGLQFPNYSSELNVNALELDDSALYLCASSNPGLPYGYTFGSGTRLTVV.